This passage covers 13 T cell receptor beta chains from one sample sequenced in a study of control samples from healthy donors and cancer patients. The assay was immunoSEQ multiplex PCR, and TCRdb's table has in-frame clones only and misses some. The repertoire has 100,000 to 150,000 clones, 80% to 95% of them found once; the top ten carry 2% to 3%. Sample: blood. The receptors shown here come from a man aged 35 to 55 in good health.

The chain joins TRBV7-3 to TRBJ2-3; D tentatively fits TRBD1 or TRBD2 (5 bases each). V lost 5 bases to trimming and J lost 5 bases, with 20 bases between them. The CDR3 covers 16 residues. Germline assignment: CDR1 SGHTA and CDR2 FQGTGA. CDR3 in amino acids: CASSPVLRGRGDTQYF. The DNA of the CDR3 is TGTGCCAGCAGCCCCGTGTTGAGGGGCCGCGGAGATACGCAGTATTTT.

This clone showed up just once. The chain uses TRBV29-1 and TRBJ2-3; 7 bases align to TRBD2. Germline V CDR1 and CDR2: SQVTM, ANQGSEA. This CDR3 has 11 residues. J gave up 9 bases and V 3 bases, and 3 bases lay outside the gene matches. In DNA form, the CDR3 reads TGCAGCGTTGACTCGGGAGGCACGCAGTATTTT. Amino acid sequence: CSVDSGGTQYF.

This clone ranks as medium-sized. The chain carries TRBV10-3 and TRBJ2-3, with a tentative D call TRBD1 (5 bases). This CDR3 comprises 16 residues. The V gene lost 4 bases and the J gene lost 2 bases, with 16 bases spanning the gap. Germline values: CDR1 ENHRY, CDR2 SYGVKD. The chain's CDR3 is CAISGQGVHSTDTQYF. The CDR3 DNA reads as TGTGCCATCAGTGGTCAGGGCGTTCACTCCACAGATACGCAGTATTTT.

The chain links TRBV11-2 to TRBJ1-4; the D gene is possibly TRBD1 (5 bases). The ends were cut back, 5 bases at V and 10 bases at J, with 17 bases in the middle. Germline values: CDR1 SGHAT, CDR2 FQNNGV. The CDR3 covers 14 residues. CDR3 sequence: CASSRAGVPGKLFF. For the CDR3, the DNA is TGTGCCAGCAGCAGGGCGGGGGTACCGGGAAAACTGTTTTTT.

The rearrangement links TRBV3-1 (or the pseudogene TRBV3-2) to TRBJ2-2; TRBD1 matches at 9 bases. The germline V gene has CDR1 LGHDT and CDR2 YNNKEL (reference sequence). The CDR3 has 15 amino acids. V trimming: 4 bases; J trimming: 6 bases; junction bases outside the gene matches: 6. CDR3 nucleotides: TGTGCCAGCAGCCGAGTAACAGGGGGCTCCGGGGAGCTGTTTTTT. Encoded protein: CASSRVTGGSGELFF.

This chain connects TRBV18 to TRBJ2-2; no reliable D call. The CDR3 length is 11 residues. Germline V CDR1 and CDR2: KGHSH, LQKENI. Trimming took 5 bases from V and 8 from J, leaving 6 bases between them. The CDR3 here is CASSSRGELFF. The DNA for the CDR3 is TGTGCCAGCTCATCCAGAGGGGAGCTGTTTTTT.

V gene TRBV5-6 combines with J gene TRBJ2-7, with 12 nucleotides matching TRBD1. This CDR3 comprises 17 residues. CDR1 is SGHDT, CDR2 YYEEEE, per germline. V lost 4 bases and J lost 6; bases outside the gene matches: 14. This chain's CDR3 is CASSPGTGGILRGEQYF. The CDR3 region has the DNA TGTGCCAGCAGCCCAGGGACAGGGGGCATCCTAAGAGGCGAGCAGTACTTC.

The J gene is TRBJ2-7, the V gene TRBV3-1 (or the pseudogene TRBV3-2); D is unresolved. CDR1 is LGHDT and CDR2 is YNNKEL in the germline V gene (reference sequence). The CDR3 sequence is 14 residues long. Trimming pared 3 bases from V and 0 bases from J, leaving 9 bases between. CDR3 nucleotides: TGTGCCAGCAGCCAGACTGCCAGCTCCTACGAGCAGTACTTC. Protein sequence: CASSQTASSYEQYF.

This rearrangement joins TRBV15 to TRBJ2-2, with D perhaps matching TRBD2 (6 bases). Looked up from germline, CDR1 is LNHNV and CDR2 is YYDKDF (reference sequence). CDR3 size: 17 residues. With 0 bases removed from V and 5 bases from J, the gap between germline ends came to 16 bases. The CDR3 is CATSRDLEGRGTGELFF. The DNA for the CDR3 is TGTGCCACCAGCAGAGATCTGGAGGGTAGGGGAACCGGGGAGCTGTTTTTT.

The chain recombines TRBV10-2 with TRBJ2-4; D is perhaps TRBD2 (7 bases). With 2 bases removed from V and 0 bases from J, the gap between germline ends came to 17 bases. The CDR3 sequence is 18 residues long. Germline V gives CDR1 WSHSY, CDR2 SAAADI. For the CDR3, the DNA is TGCGCCAGCAGTGAGGAAGGTTCGGGGGGCCGAGCCAAAAACATTCAGTACTTC. Residues: CASSEEGSGGRAKNIQYF.

This clone was detected once. V gene TRBV5-6 combines with J gene TRBJ1-1; no firm D call. The CDR3 covers 18 residues. V was trimmed by 4 bases and J by 6 bases, leaving 28 bases between them. Germline assignment: CDR1 SGHDT and CDR2 YYEEEE. The CDR3, as DNA: TGTGCCAGCAGCCGACGGGGATGGGGAGGCAAAAACGGACCTGAAGCTTTCTTT. Amino acid sequence: CASSRRGWGGKNGPEAFF.

This sequence joins TRBV9 and TRBJ2-2; the match to TRBD1 covers 8 bases. This CDR3 contains 18 residues. The ends lost 6 bases at V and 0 bases at J; junction bases unmatched: 13. Germline V gives CDR1 SGDLS, CDR2 YYNGEE. As DNA, the CDR3 is TGTGCCAGCACCTCCCCTGGACAGGGAGACTCGAACACCGGGGAGCTGTTTTTT. It yields the protein CASTSPGQGDSNTGELFF.

The chain recombines TRBV28 with TRBJ1-5; tentative D call: TRBD1 (5 bases). Germline V gene data show CDR1 as MDHEN and CDR2 as SYDVKM. The CDR3 loop spans 12 amino acids. V lost 6 bases, J lost 8 bases, and 11 bases lay in between. In DNA form, the CDR3 reads TGTGCCAGCAGCTCGGGGGGGGAGCCCCAGCATTTT. Translated, it gives CASSSGGEPQHF.